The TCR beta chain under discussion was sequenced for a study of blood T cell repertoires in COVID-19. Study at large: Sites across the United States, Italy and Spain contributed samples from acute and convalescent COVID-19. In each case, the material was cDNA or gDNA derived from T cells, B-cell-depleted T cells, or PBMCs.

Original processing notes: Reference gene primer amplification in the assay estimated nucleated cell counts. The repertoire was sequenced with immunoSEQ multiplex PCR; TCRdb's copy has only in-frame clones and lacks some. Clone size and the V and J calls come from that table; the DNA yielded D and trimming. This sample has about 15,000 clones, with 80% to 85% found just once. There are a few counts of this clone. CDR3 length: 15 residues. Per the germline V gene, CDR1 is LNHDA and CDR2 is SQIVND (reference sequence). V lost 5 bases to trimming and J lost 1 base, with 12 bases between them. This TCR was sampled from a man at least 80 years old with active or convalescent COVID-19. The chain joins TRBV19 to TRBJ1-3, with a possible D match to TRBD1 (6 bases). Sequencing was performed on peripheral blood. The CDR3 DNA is TGTGCCAGTAGTCTAACAGGGTTATCTGGAAACACCATATATTTT. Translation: CASSLTGLSGNTIYF.